The present T cell receptor beta chain was sequenced within a study of long-term antiretroviral therapy in people with HIV. Donors each had at least one pre-ART PBMC sample and at least two post-ART ones. Each HIV participant was treated in the United States. Specimens carried about 0.85-11 million cryopreserved PBMC before DNA extraction. This clone is a singleton in its sample. Runs used v3.0 of the immunoSEQ assay and were done at survey level. Roughly 40,000-55,000 T-cell genomes per sample were the sequencing target. The assay was immunoSEQ multiplex PCR, and TCRdb's table has in-frame clones only and misses some. Counted here are about 16,000 clones, almost 90% occurring once; the ten biggest clones make up roughly 15%. The germline CDR1 and CDR2 sequences are SGHTA and FQGNSA. The CDR3 sequence is 13 residues long. Trimming cost V 2 bases and J 1 base, with 5 bases left between them.

V and J are TRBV7-2 and TRBJ1-1; D not certain. This sample comprised unsorted PBMCs, obtained 2.3 to 2.4 years before starting antiretroviral therapy. This TCR was sampled from a woman aged 25 to 39 with HIV. CDR3 sequence reads: CASSLTTNTEAFF. In nucleotides, the CDR3 is TGTGCCAGCAGCTTAACAACGAACACTGAAGCTTTCTTT.